This TCR beta chain was recorded in a study of blood T cells in healthy people across ages (dated by TCRdb to about 2015). Regarding the complete study: In model experiments, template switching captured roughly one uniquely barcoded TCR beta cDNA molecule for every two T cells. To avoid experimental bias, donors of different ages were randomly spread across the sequencing lanes. Age-related changes in TCR beta repertoire diversity were measured in the study by deep sequencing normalized with unique cDNA molecular identifiers. Donors were grouped into four age groups: young (average approximately 16 years), middle-aged (under 40), aged (around 60) and long-lived (roughly 80). The study analyzed two additional independent replicas of 1 million unique cDNA reads from the same blood draw for two donors, one aged 18 to 30 and one aged 80 or older.

General study outcomes and caveats: As age increased, observed TCR beta diversity per million T cells dropped in a roughly linear way, and a significant reduction was already evident by age 40. Since profiling was done on bulk unsorted PBMCs, naive and antigen-experienced compartments could not be conclusively compared. Because the CMV infection status of the donors was unknown, age-related changes in expanded clonotypes may potentially have been confounded. A strong correlation was found between observed TCR beta diversity and the percentage of naive T cells measured by flow cytometry. Total diversity estimates from one million sequenced T cells were considered lower bounds and underestimates. Compared with the aged group, more naive CD4+ T cells, fewer expanded clones and increased TCR diversity were shown by the long-lived group, suggesting age selection.

Systemically healthy Caucasian individuals from Russia, approximately 39 in total and aged roughly 6 to 100 years, were included as donors. Ten milliliters of peripheral blood were drawn from each donor into EDTA-treated Vacutainer tubes. Ficoll-Paque density-gradient centrifugation was used to isolate PBMCs, with at least 7 million per sample. Trizol reagent was used to extract total RNA from the PBMCs, yielding at least 5.5 micrograms per sample. For every donor, flow cytometry on a PBMC aliquot measured the percentage of naive CD45RAhigh/CD27high T cells. About this clonotype itself: Its antigen is unknown. No quality values exist for individual bases; no much larger clone is one base distant.

The CDR3 starts with the cysteine, ends with the phenylalanine, and has 17 residues. CDR3 DNA is the only sequence kept; it has 51 bases, read in frame from the first base. CDR1 MNHEY and CDR2 SVGEGT were looked up in the germline V gene. V lost 2 bases and J lost 7 bases, and the count of bases not matched to a germline gene is 13. Preparation of the library involved 5' RACE. Data came from an Illumina HiSeq 2500. A second PCR of about 6 to 12 cycles was run with a J-beta primer mix and a sample-barcoded 5' primer. A unique molecular identifier was introduced onto each TCR beta cDNA molecule by a template-switch 5' adaptor carrying 12 random nucleotides. Each sample yielded at least 2.5 million CDR3-containing paired-end reads. First-strand cDNA was synthesized from all RNA with the Mint cDNA synthesis kit, primed by a TRBC-specific oligonucleotide. All cDNA was treated with uracil-DNA glycosylase and then went through a first 18-cycle PCR with the universal primers M1SS and BC2_uni_R. In the original analysis: For normalization, 1 million high-quality reads, each with a distinct molecular identifier, were randomly selected from each sample. Reads sharing molecular identifiers were discarded rather than binned into consensus sequences. MiTCR, set to a Q25 quality threshold and the strictest error-elimination algorithm, was used for CDR3 identification, clonotype clustering and error correction. A nonparametric unseen species model with Euler transformation was used to estimate a lower bound on total TCR beta diversity. The public reads were run again by TCRdb, first through fastp at Q25 and then through MiXCR, and only productive beta chains were kept. Every CDR3 protein is listed once, alongside the most common genes and DNA of its rows. These V and J calls derive from TCRdb rather than the authors' analysis. The sample has almost 800,000 distinct CDR3 sequences on record, roughly 60% of them singletons. Around 20% of the sample goes to the ten largest clones.

This clonotype originated in a man aged 25 to 40 in good health. The chain is encoded by TRBV6-2 or TRBV6-3 joined to TRBJ2-3; the central 9 bases match TRBD2. The sample consisted of blood. The CDR3 reads CASSYNPLAGVGNTQYF. In nucleotides, the sequence is TGTGCCAGCAGTTACAATCCCTTAGCGGGAGTCGGAAATACGCAGTATTTT.